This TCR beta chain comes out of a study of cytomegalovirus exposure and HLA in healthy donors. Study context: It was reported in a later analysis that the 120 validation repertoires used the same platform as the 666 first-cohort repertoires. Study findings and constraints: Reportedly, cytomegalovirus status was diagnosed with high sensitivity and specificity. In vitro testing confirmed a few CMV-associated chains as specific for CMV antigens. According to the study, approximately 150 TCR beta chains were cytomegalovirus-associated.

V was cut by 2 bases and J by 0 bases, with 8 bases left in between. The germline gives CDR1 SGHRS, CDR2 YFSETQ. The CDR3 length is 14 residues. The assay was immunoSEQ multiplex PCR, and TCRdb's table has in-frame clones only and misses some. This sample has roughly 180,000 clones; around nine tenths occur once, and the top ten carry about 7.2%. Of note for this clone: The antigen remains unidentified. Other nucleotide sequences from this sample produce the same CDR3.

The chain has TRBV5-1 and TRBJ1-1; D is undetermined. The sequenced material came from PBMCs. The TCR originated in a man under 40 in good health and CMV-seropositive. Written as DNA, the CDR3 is TGCGCCAGCAGCTTCACCGCTGTGAACACTGAAGCTTTCTTT. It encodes CASSFTAVNTEAFF. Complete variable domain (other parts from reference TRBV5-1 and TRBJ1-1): KAGVTQTPRYLIKTRGQQVTLSCSPISGHRSVSWYQQTPGQGLQFLFEYFSETQRNKGNFPGRFSGRQFSNSRSEMNVSTLELGDSALYLCASSFTAVNTEAFFGQGTRLTVV.